One sample yielded the 6 T cell receptor beta chains listed below, sequenced in a study of PD-1 blockade in mismatch repair-deficient tumors. Clones were sequenced by immunoSEQ multiplex PCR, and TCRdb holds only the in-frame ones, with some missing. Here the sample spans some 120,000 clones, 85% to 90% being singletons. The input for sequencing was peripheral blood, taken just under 74 weeks after starting pembrolizumab. Receptor source: an adult with mismatch repair-deficient cancer.

This clone was detected once. V usage is TRBV9 and J usage is TRBJ2-1, with TRBD1 matching over 7 bases. CDR3 length: 15 residues. J was trimmed by 7 bases and V by 0 bases; bases with no gene match: 7. Germline V CDR1 and CDR2: SGDLS, YYNGEE. The CDR3 is CASSVVAGGRNEQFF. For the CDR3, the DNA is TGTGCCAGCAGCGTAGTGGCAGGGGGTAGGAATGAGCAGTTCTTC.

In nucleotides, the CDR3 is TGTGCCAGCAGCGGGGGGGCGAGTGAGACCCAGTACTTC. This encodes CASSGGASETQYF. The gene calls are TRBV7-9 and TRBJ2-5, with D tentatively TRBD2 (7 bases). The CDR3 is 13 residues long. Germline-derived CDR1 and CDR2 are SEHNR and FQNEAQ (reference sequence). Trimming stripped 5 bases from V and 5 bases from J, with 12 bases between.

The chain has TRBV7-2 and TRBJ2-7; the D call may be TRBD1 or TRBD2 (5 bases each). Per the germline V gene, CDR1 is SGHTA and CDR2 is FQGNSA. The CDR3 loop spans 15 amino acids. V shed 3 bases and J shed 3 bases, with 15 bases lying between them. The CDR3 nucleotides read TGTGCCAGCAGCTTGGTTAGTGGGGGAATCTACGAGCAGTACTTC. It translates to CASSLVSGGIYEQYF.

The chain links TRBV18 to TRBJ1-1; 7 positions match TRBD1. The J segment lost 4 bases and the V segment lost 3 bases, leaving 8 bases of the junction unmatched. The CDR3 covers 15 residues. Germline lookup yields CDR1 KGHSH and CDR2 LQKENI. The CDR3 DNA follows: TGTGCCAGCTCACCCTCGGGACAGCGTAGCACTGAAGCTTTCTTT. This codes for CASSPSGQRSTEAFF.

The chain uses TRBV19 and TRBJ2-7; D not certain. Germline assignment: CDR1 LNHDA and CDR2 SQIVND (reference sequence). The CDR3 length is 13 residues. V was shortened by 6 bases and J by 2 bases, with 11 bases between the two germline ends. In nucleotides, the CDR3 is TGTGCCAGTAGCCCTACGGATACCTACGAGCAGTACTTC. This codes for CASSPTDTYEQYF.

This clone was seen only once. DNA for the CDR3: TGTGCCAGCAGTGAAACCAGGGTTTGGGACGAGCAGTACTTC. Protein sequence: CASSETRVWDEQYF. The chain recombines TRBV6-5 with TRBJ2-7; D perhaps matches TRBD1 (5 bases). CDR1 and CDR2 (germline): MNHEY, SVGAGI. V lost 5 bases and J 5 bases, leaving 16 bases between the germline ends. The CDR3 runs 14 residues.